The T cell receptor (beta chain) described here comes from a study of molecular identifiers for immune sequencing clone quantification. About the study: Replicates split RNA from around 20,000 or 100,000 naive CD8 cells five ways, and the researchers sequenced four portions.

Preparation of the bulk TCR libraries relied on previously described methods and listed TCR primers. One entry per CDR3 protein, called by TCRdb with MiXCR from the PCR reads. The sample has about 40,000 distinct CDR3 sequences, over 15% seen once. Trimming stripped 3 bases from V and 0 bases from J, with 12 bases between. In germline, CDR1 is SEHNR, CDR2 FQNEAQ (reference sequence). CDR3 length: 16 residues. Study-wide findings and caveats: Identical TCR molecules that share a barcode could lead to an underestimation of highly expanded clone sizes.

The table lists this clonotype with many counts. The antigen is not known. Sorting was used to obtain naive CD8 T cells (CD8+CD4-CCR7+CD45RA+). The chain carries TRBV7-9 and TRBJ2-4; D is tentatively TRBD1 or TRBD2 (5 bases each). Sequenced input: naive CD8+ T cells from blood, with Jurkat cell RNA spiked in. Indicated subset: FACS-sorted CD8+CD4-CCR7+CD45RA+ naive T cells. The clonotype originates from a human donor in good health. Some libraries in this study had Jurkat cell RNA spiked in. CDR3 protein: CASSFSGDVAKNIQYF. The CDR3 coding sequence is TGTGCCAGCAGCTTCTCTGGGGACGTAGCCAAAAACATTCAGTACTTC.